A selection of T cell receptor beta chains follows, all from one sample in a study of cytomegalovirus exposure and HLA in healthy donors. The assay was immunoSEQ multiplex PCR, and TCRdb's table has in-frame clones only and misses some. The data hold about 120,000 clones, with 76% observed a single time. Material for sequencing was PBMCs. Receptors originate from a man aged 25 to 40 in good health and CMV-seropositive. CDR3s include the opening cysteine and the closing phenylalanine or tryptophan.

len	j_gene	v_gene	CDR3aa
15	TRBJ2-1	TRBV27	CASNPLGNTGTEQFF
11	TRBJ2-3	TRBV27	CASTRGDTQYF
12	TRBJ1-2	TRBV6-5	CASRTDSRGYTF
12	TRBJ1-2	TRBV5-4	CASSEDRFGYTF
16	TRBJ1-3	TRBV28	CASSLWPEISGNTIYF
15	TRBJ1-5	TRBV19	CASTLGGYSNQPQHF
13	TRBJ2-7	TRBV6-6	CASRQGAAYEQYF
15	TRBJ2-1	TRBV19	CASRPGTNSYNEQFF
15	TRBJ2-7	TRBV6-4	CASSGPGQGSYEQYF
16	TRBJ1-1	TRBV13	CASSLGQGAFLTEAFF
15	TRBJ2-1	TRBV9	CASNKWDNSYNEQFF
16	TRBJ2-5	TRBV6-5	CASSYSNRRGGKTQYF
16	TRBJ2-1	TRBV11-3	CASSLGDRGLADEQFF
12	TRBJ1-5	TRBV6-1	CASGEGLQPQHF
14	TRBJ2-3	TRBV2	CASTDASGRDTQYF
13	TRBJ2-1	TRBV6-4	CASGDRGLREQFF
13	TRBJ2-7	TRBV29-1	CSVEAGAAYEQYF
13	TRBJ1-5	TRBV30	CAWRKEGNQPQHF
15	TRBJ2-4	TRBV13	CASSQVGAAKNIQYF
14	TRBJ1-2	TRBV6-6	CASSFRGTGGLGTF